Listed below are T cell receptor beta chains from one sample, sequenced in a study of blood T cell repertoires in COVID-19. Only in-frame clones appear in the TCRdb table, and some are missing; sequencing was by immunoSEQ multiplex PCR. The sample shows 230,000 or so clones, 90% of them seen only once. Sequenced input: peripheral blood. Every receptor here comes from a woman between 55 and 75 years old with COVID-19, enrolled during active disease. CDR3s include the opening cysteine and the closing phenylalanine or tryptophan. D genes are given only for firm matches.

D	V	J	DNA	CDR3
-	TRBV5-1	TRBJ2-2	TGCGCCAGCAGGGGGGCTAACACCGGGGAGCTGTTTTTT	CASRGANTGELFF
-	TRBV6-2/TRBV6-3	TRBJ1-1	TGTGCCAGCAGCAGGAGACCAGTCATGAACACTGAAGCTTTCTTT	CASSRRPVMNTEAFF
-	TRBV19	TRBJ1-2	TGTGCCAGTATGCGAGGTGCTAACTATGGCTACACCTTC	CASMRGANYGYTF
TRBD2	TRBV5-5	TRBJ2-3	TGTGCCAGCAGCACCGTCTTTAGCGGGGGTTCAGATACGCAGTATTTT	CASSTVFSGGSDTQYF
TRBD2	TRBV6-2/TRBV6-3	TRBJ2-1	TGTGCCAGCAGTTATCCGCGGGGGGGATACAATGAGCAGTTCTTC	CASSYPRGGYNEQFF
TRBD1	TRBV10-3	TRBJ1-1	TGTGCCATCAGCGGGACAGCGAACACTGAAGCTTTCTTT	CAISGTANTEAFF
-	TRBV7-3	TRBJ1-1	TGTGCCAGCAGCTCAACGGGCTCCGCCAGGGCTGAAGCTTTCTTT	CASSSTGSARAEAFF
TRBD2	TRBV5-4	TRBJ2-5	TGTGCCAGCAGCTTGGGTCGCGCGGGGGGGCCCCAAGAGACCCAGTACTTC	CASSLGRAGGPQETQYF
-	TRBV19	TRBJ1-2	TGTGCCAGTAGTATTATTACCGGGTCGGCTAACTATGGCTACACCTTC	CASSIITGSANYGYTF
-	TRBV6-2/TRBV6-3	TRBJ1-3	TGTGCCAGCAGCGACGCACAGGGCTCTGGAAACACCATATATTTT	CASSDAQGSGNTIYF
-	TRBV21-1	TRBJ1-2	TGTGCCAGCCGGCTCGGGGATACCGCTTATATAGATGGCTACACCTTC	CASRLGDTAYIDGYTF
-	TRBV5-6	TRBJ1-2	TGTGCCAGCAGCTTTAGGCCAGGGGATTATGGCTACACCTTC	CASSFRPGDYGYTF
TRBD2	TRBV5-6	TRBJ2-5	TGTGCCAGCAGCCCACTTAGGGGGACTAGCGGCCAAGAGACCCAGTACTTC	CASSPLRGTSGQETQYF